This TCR beta chain was sequenced during a study of T-cell reconstitution after alpha-beta-depleted transplantation in children (dated by TCRdb to the mid-2010s). At the level of the whole study: T-cell immune reconstitution after TCRalphabeta/CD19-depleted allogeneic hematopoietic cell transplantation in children was quantitatively tracked in the study by means of TCR repertoire profiling. Study-level results and caveats: The frequencies of hyperexpanded clones fell over the following months, and after one year, T-cell counts and TCRbeta diversity were mostly attributed to newly produced T cells. About two months after transplant, the apparently early recovery of alphabetaT-cell counts reportedly depended on just several hundred clones that had expanded rapidly and came from non-depleted graft cells. In some patients, high TCRbeta diversity at day 60 was attributed to recipient T cells and intrathymic progenitors that had survived conditioning.

A few counts support this clonotype. The antigen this receptor binds is unknown. Per-nucleotide qualities are absent, and no much larger clonotype sits a single base away. Library creation used PCR. The sample was run on an Illumina HiSeq 2500. TCR libraries were prepared with molecular barcoding, using unique molecular identifiers to normalize TCRbeta repertoire quantification. TCRdb redid the processing of the public reads, applying fastp at Q25 and MiXCR, and retained in-frame beta chains. CDR3 protein duplicates are merged, each entry listing the most common genes and DNA. The sample table holds around 300,000 distinct CDR3 sequences, of which approximately 7.3% were seen once. The top ten clonotypes cover about 9.1% of the sample. Ends trimmed: V by 4 bases, J by 7 bases; bases unmatched to a gene: 4. The germline V gene provides CDR1 MDHEN and CDR2 SYDVKM. Taken from cysteine to phenylalanine, the CDR3 has 13 residues. The sequence is cut down to CDR3 DNA, 39 bases in frame from base 1.

In the paper's terms, the treatment or condition label means: allogeneic hematopoietic cell transplantation with graft depleted of TCRalphabeta T cells and CD19 B cells. Transplant recipients were children who received TCRalphabeta/CD19-depleted allogeneic hematopoietic cell grafts. The source is a female patient aged 2 to 10 who had a stem cell transplant for Fanconi anemia, so the T cells may come from the graft donor. The sequence joins TRBV28 to TRBJ1-2; a stretch of 9 junction bases matches TRBD1. The input for sequencing was peripheral blood, taken 360 days after TCRalphabeta/CD19-depleted stem cell transplant. This receptor carries the CDR3 CASSSQGASGYTF. The nucleotide sequence is TGTGCCAGCAGTTCACAGGGGGCGAGTGGCTACACCTTC.